The present TCR beta chain was sequenced within a study of shared clonotypes between healthy human individuals. General study points: A handful of donors had around 5.2% of their naive CD4 clonotypes in common.

Measured with immunoSEQ multiplex PCR; TCRdb has only the in-frame clones, and not every one. In the table there are 1,400,000 or so clones, less than 99% of which are singletons. As regards this clone: Its specificity is unknown.

Donors were Caucasian adults residing in Nashville, Tennessee, USA. After removal of 0 bases from V and 8 bases from J, the junction contained 11 bases not matched to a gene. The CDR3 runs 17 residues. CDR1 and CDR2 from the germline V gene are WNHNN and SYGVQD (reference sequence). The sequence was collected from a man aged 25-45 years in good health. Sample: naive CD4+ T cells sorted from blood. Subset of the sample: CD45RA+ positively selected. The chain carries TRBV10-1 and TRBJ2-1, with 9 bases identical to TRBD1. The DNA for the CDR3 is TGCGCCAGCAGTGAGTCTACAGGGGGCTTGAATGTCGATGAGCAGTTCTTC. Protein sequence: CASSESTGGLNVDEQFF.